Below, one TCR beta chain is given with its context. The target of this receptor is not known. The input lacks base qualities; no much larger clone sits a single base away. The CDR3 numbers 16 residues from cysteine through phenylalanine. Left in the record is the CDR3 DNA by itself, 48 bases read in frame from the first base. As encoded in the germline V gene, CDR1 is SGHNT while CDR2 is YENEEA. Relative to germline, V is 5 bases shorter and J is 2 bases shorter, with 17 bases between their ends. The treatment or condition label, as the study defines it: about 20 received Ad26.COV2.S at low or high dose, single or two shots; roughly five received placebo; per-sample allocation not given. Repertoires of vaccine and placebo recipients were sequenced from samples collected on day 63 after the first injection. Between 29 July and 7 August 2020, Cohort 1b enrolled around 24 adults aged 18-55 years at one site in Boston, USA. Ad26.COV2.S consisted of a replication-incompetent adenovirus type 26 vector by which a prefusion-stabilized SARS-CoV-2 spike protein from the original Wuhan strain was expressed.

The immunoSEQ Assay was the method used to sequence TCRbeta CDR3 regions. After extraction, genomic DNA underwent amplification by bias-controlled multiplex PCR, followed by high-throughput sequencing. Concerning the study's data processing: Collapsing and filtering of sequences were performed to quantify the absolute abundance of each unique TCRbeta CDR3 region. Usable DNA was measured by amplifying reference genes present in all nucleated cells, and TCRbeta template counts were normalized to that usable DNA to estimate T cell fraction. Repertoire TCRs were annotated as SARS-CoV-2-specific when V gene, CDR3 amino acid sequence and J gene were exactly matched to a known reactive TCR set. The reference SARS-CoV-2 TCR set was obtained from MIRA and was filtered for enrichment in COVID-19-positive ImmuneCODE repertoires, whereby public or cross-reactive TCRs were removed. Using the MIRA antigens, annotated TCRs were further analysed by specific ORF or by position within an ORF. Breadth was defined as the number of annotated unique rearrangements divided by the total number of unique productive rearrangements, and depth was defined as the summed frequency of the annotated unique rearrangements. Two-sided Wilcoxon rank-sum tests were used to compare TCR breadth between groups. Imported from immuneACCESS, the table was reduced by TCRdb to in-frame sequences with V and J called. These copies leave out some clones; in studies compared against another copy, an unresolved V gene accounts for under half, and the cause of the remainder is not known. V and J calls and clone size are given by that table; D and trimming were obtained from the DNA. Across this sample there are 350,000 to 500,000 clones, with 89% seen only once. Of the sample, roughly 2.5% is held by the ten largest clones.

The record originates from a study of Ad26.COV2.S vaccination and SARS-CoV-2 variants (dated by TCRdb to about 2021). Looking at the study overall: Donors in the vaccine arm were drawn from COV1001, a multicentre, randomized, double-blind, placebo-controlled phase I-IIa trial testing Ad26.COV2.S in healthy adults. The specificity and breadth of SARS-CoV-2-reactive T cell receptors after Ad26.COV2.S vaccination were assessed by TCRbeta repertoire sequencing. Participants in the trial were split at random into five groups of five each, receiving low-dose or high-dose Ad26.COV2.S once or twice, or else placebo on both occasions. The TCR-sequenced set comprised approximately 32 samples: about 19 Ad26.COV2.S vaccine recipients, 5 placebo recipients and 8 SARS-CoV-2 convalescent individuals. Ad26.COV2.S was administered intramuscularly at 5 x 10^10 or 1 x 10^11 viral particles, either as a single shot or as two shots given 56 days apart. Throughout the experiments and outcome assessment, investigators stayed blinded to trial group allocation. Study-level results and caveats: Higher spike-specific TCR breadth was observed in Ad26.COV2.S recipients than in placebo recipients (P = 0.0014). After vaccination, substantial breadth of spike-specific CD8+ and CD4+ T cell responses was reported. The study was not powered for comparison of responses between vaccine doses or regimens. Vaccine and placebo recipients had comparable non-spike TCR breadth, which fits with the vaccine containing only spike. According to the authors, total T cell responses may have been underestimated by the TCR breadth and depth analyses.

This receptor chain uses TRBV11-3 and TRBJ2-3, with the D gene too uncertain to name. Specimen: peripheral blood, collected in a trial of Ad26.COV2.S vaccine versus placebo. The TCR originated in a person between 18 and 59 years old who received the Ad26.COV2.S COVID-19 vaccine or a placebo. The nucleotide sequence is TGTGCCAGCAGCCCCCTCGTAGGCCCAGACACAGATACGCAGTATTTT. Its protein product is CASSPLVGPDTDTQYF.